A single sample is the source of the 12 T cell receptor beta chains below, sequenced in a study of shared clonotypes between healthy human individuals. CD45RO-negative, CCR7-positively selected cells formed the naive CD8 fraction, excluding terminally differentiated effector memory CD45RA+ cells. Libraries were prepared by immunoSEQ multiplex PCR; TCRdb keeps only in-frame clonotypes and omits some of them. The sample consists of around 1.9 million clones, approximately 94% of them appearing once. The sequenced sample consisted of naive CD8+ T cells from PBMCs. These receptors were taken from a man in his late teens or twenties in good health. Some clones in this sample may be carry-over from other donors' samples.

This clone has just one count. V usage is TRBV7-9 and J usage is TRBJ1-2, with unresolved D. The germline V gene has CDR1 SEHNR and CDR2 FQNEAQ (reference sequence). The length of the CDR3 is 13 residues. V gave up 7 bases and J gave up 5 bases, with 14 bases separating them. The CDR3: CASTPPGLYGYTF. CDR3 bases: TGTGCCAGCACCCCGCCCGGCCTTTATGGCTACACCTTC.

V is TRBV11-2 and J is TRBJ2-7; 9 bases align to TRBD2. The CDR3 is made up of 15 amino acids. V was clipped by 5 bases and J by 5 bases; unmatched bases: 10. Germline CDR1 SGHAT, CDR2 FQNNGV. The CDR3 DNA sequence: TGTGCCAGCAGCACCGTAGCGGGAGTCGGGGACGAGCAGTACTTC. It translates to CASSTVAGVGDEQYF.

CDR3 in amino acids: CASSQGRGLAKGTDTQYF. In nucleotides, the CDR3 is TGCGCCAGCAGCCAAGGAAGAGGACTAGCGAAGGGCACAGATACGCAGTATTTT. The V gene is TRBV4-1, the J gene TRBJ2-3; TRBD2 agrees at 9 bases. The CDR3 covers 18 residues. Germline CDR1 reads MGHRA; CDR2 reads YSYEKL. With 1 base clipped from V and 1 base from J, the junction kept 9 bases outside the gene matches.

The chain employs TRBV5-4 and TRBJ2-1, with TRBD1 matching over 10 bases. Trimming at V came to 4 bases and at J to 3 bases, leaving 13 bases not matched to a gene. CDR3 length equals 18 residues. The germline gives CDR1 SGHNT, CDR2 YYREEE (reference sequence). The CDR3 is CASSPTRLGDRGYNEQFF. The CDR3 nucleotides are TGTGCCAGCAGCCCTACCCGTTTGGGGGACAGGGGCTACAATGAGCAGTTCTTC.

This chain connects TRBV7-9 to TRBJ1-4; perhaps TRBD1 as D (5 bases). CDR3 size: 16 residues. The V end lost 4 bases, the J end lost 6 bases, and 18 bases lay between the germline ends. The germline V gene encodes CDR1 SEHNR and CDR2 FQNEAQ (reference sequence). In nucleotides, the CDR3 is TGTGCCAGCAGCTCAACCCGGGGGGGAATTGATGAAAAACTGTTTTTT. It is translated as CASSSTRGGIDEKLFF.

CDR3 bases: TGCGCCAGCAGCCAAGGGTCAGGGGGAGACGCTTTCTTT. Translating it yields CASSQGSGGDAFF. The chain uses TRBV4-1 and TRBJ1-1, with 7 bases matching TRBD1. CDR1 MGHRA and CDR2 YSYEKL come from the germline V gene. The CDR3 extends over 13 amino acids. Germline trimming cut 1 base from V and 11 bases from J; bases unmatched to any gene: 7.

As concerns this clone: Other DNA sequences within the sample encode an identical CDR3. The chain combines TRBV7-8 with TRBJ2-7; D is uncertain. This CDR3 comprises 12 residues. V lost 4 bases, J lost 1 base, and 5 bases lay in between. Germline V gives CDR1 SGHVS, CDR2 FQNEAQ. The CDR3 is CASSSSSYEQYF. In DNA, the CDR3 is TGTGCCAGCAGCTCCTCGTCCTACGAGCAGTACTTC.

V usage is TRBV6-6 and J usage is TRBJ1-1; TRBD1 might be the D (5 bases). The V end was cut by 1 base, the J end by 5 bases, with 14 bases between. CDR1 and CDR2 (germline): MNHNY, SVGAGI (reference sequence). This CDR3 spans 15 amino acids. Here the CDR3 DNA reads TGTGCCAGCAGTTACTTGGGGACCGGGGGGACTGAAGCTTTCTTT. It translates to CASSYLGTGGTEAFF.

This sequence joins TRBV27 and TRBJ2-1; 8 bases match TRBD2. J gave up 5 bases and V 5 bases, and 14 bases lay outside the gene matches. This CDR3 comprises 17 residues. The germline V gene encodes CDR1 MNHEY and CDR2 SMNVEV (reference sequence). The CDR3 reads CASSPSAGATPHNEQFF. The CDR3 nucleotides are TGTGCCAGCAGTCCCTCAGCGGGGGCTACTCCTCACAATGAGCAGTTCTTC.

With respect to this clone: Other DNA sequences within the sample encode an identical CDR3. The chain carries TRBV5-1 and TRBJ2-1; maybe TRBD2 (5 bases). The CDR3 has 15 residues. The germline V and J ends were trimmed by 2 bases and 0 bases, with 9 bases remaining between them. CDR1 is SGHRS and CDR2 is YFSETQ in the germline V gene. CDR3 loop: CASSLLESSYNEQFF. The CDR3 DNA reads as TGCGCCAGCAGCTTACTAGAAAGCTCCTACAATGAGCAGTTCTTC.

The chain couples TRBV28 to TRBJ2-1; 9 bases map to TRBD2. This CDR3 has 15 residues. Trimming at V came to 6 bases and at J to 2 bases, leaving 5 bases not matched to a gene. Germline assignment: CDR1 MDHEN and CDR2 SYDVKM. As DNA, the CDR3 is TGTGCCAGCAGACATAGACTAGCGGCCTACAATGAGCAGTTCTTC. As protein: CASRHRLAAYNEQFF.

V is TRBV19 and J is TRBJ1-1, with D uncertain. The V and J ends lost 3 bases and 3 bases respectively, with 14 bases between them. This CDR3 has 15 amino acids. CDR1 is LNHDA, CDR2 SQIVND, per germline (reference sequence). This CDR3 reads CASSMVAVWDTEAFF. CDR3 DNA: TGTGCCAGTAGTATGGTAGCTGTCTGGGACACTGAAGCTTTCTTT.